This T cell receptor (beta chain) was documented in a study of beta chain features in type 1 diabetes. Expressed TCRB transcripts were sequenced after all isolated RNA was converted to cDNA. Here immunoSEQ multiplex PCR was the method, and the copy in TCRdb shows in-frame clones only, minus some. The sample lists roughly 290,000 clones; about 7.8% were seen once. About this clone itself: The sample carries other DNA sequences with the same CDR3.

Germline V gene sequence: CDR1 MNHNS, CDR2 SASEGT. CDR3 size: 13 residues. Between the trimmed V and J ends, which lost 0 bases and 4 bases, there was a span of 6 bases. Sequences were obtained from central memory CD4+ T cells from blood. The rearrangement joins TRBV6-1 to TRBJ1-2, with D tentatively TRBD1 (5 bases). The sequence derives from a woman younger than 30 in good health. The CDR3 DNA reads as TGTGCCAGCAGTGAAGCAACAGGCTATGGCTACACCTTC. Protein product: CASSEATGYGYTF.